Detailed here is one TCR beta chain. The method was immunoSEQ multiplex PCR; TCRdb's version includes in-frame clones alone and lacks a portion of them. Of around 140,000 clones in the sample, 80% to 95% were seen once. CDR3 size: 14 residues. Germline trimming cut 5 bases from V and 6 bases from J; bases unmatched to any gene: 3. Germline V lookup: CDR1 SGHRS, CDR2 YFSETQ. The data were taken from a study of T cell responses to AZD1222 COVID-19 vaccine. The V call is TRBV5-1, the J call TRBJ2-2; 11 nucleotides line up with TRBD2. The source is an adult who received the AZD1222 COVID-19 vaccine. The sequences come from peripheral blood, collected 28 days after the second AZD1222 dose. The CDR3 spells CASRLAGEAGELFF. The DNA of the CDR3 is TGCGCCAGCAGACTAGCGGGGGAGGCCGGGGAGCTGTTTTTT.